Included here is one T cell receptor (beta chain) sequence, with context. This table comes from immunoSEQ multiplex PCR, and its TCRdb copy is limited to in-frame clones, with some not included. Among roughly 100,000 clones listed, roughly 92% were seen once. Germline loops: CDR1 SGHRS, CDR2 YFSETQ. Deletions cut 6 bases from V and 7 bases from J, with 16 bases between. The CDR3 covers 14 residues. These data are taken from a study of T cell changes during pregnancy in multiple sclerosis. The TCR comes from a female donor with multiple sclerosis, enrolled in a pregnancy study. Sequencing used peripheral blood, obtained after pregnancy. This rearrangement joins TRBV5-1 to TRBJ2-2; D is perhaps TRBD1 (6 bases). The CDR3 DNA sequence: TGCGCCAGCACGCCCGGAACAGGGATCGGGGAGCTGTTTTTT. Amino acid sequence: CASTPGTGIGELFF. Supplemented by reference TRBV5-1 and TRBJ2-2, the full variable domain reads KAGVTQTPRYLIKTRGQQVTLSCSPISGHRSVSWYQQTPGQGLQFLFEYFSETQRNKGNFPGRFSGRQFSNSRSEMNVSTLELGDSALYLCASTPGTGIGELFFGEGSRLTVL.